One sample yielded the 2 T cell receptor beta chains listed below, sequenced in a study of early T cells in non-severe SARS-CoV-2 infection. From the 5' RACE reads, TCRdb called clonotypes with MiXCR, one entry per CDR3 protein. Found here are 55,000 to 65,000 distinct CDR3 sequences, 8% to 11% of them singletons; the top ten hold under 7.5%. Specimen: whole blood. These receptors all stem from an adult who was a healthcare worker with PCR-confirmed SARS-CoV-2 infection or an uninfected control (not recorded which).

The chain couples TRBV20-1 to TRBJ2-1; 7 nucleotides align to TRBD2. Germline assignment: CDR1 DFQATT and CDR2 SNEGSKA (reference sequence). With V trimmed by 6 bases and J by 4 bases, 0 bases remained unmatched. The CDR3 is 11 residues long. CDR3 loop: CSAAGYNEQFF. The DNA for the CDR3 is TGCAGTGCAGCGGGGTACAATGAGCAGTTCTTC.

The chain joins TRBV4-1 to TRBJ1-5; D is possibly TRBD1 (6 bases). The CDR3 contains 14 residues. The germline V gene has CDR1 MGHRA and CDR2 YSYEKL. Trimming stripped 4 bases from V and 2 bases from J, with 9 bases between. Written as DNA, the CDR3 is TGCGCCAGCAGCCCGGACAGCCGCAATCAGCCCCAGCATTTT. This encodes CASSPDSRNQPQHF.